Listed below are T cell receptor beta chains from one sample, sequenced in a study of T cell repertoires in cytomegalovirus infection. These receptors lack a known antigen. MiXCR was run by TCRdb on the reads, yielding one entry per CDR3 protein. The table records about a million distinct CDR3 sequences, roughly 31% of them present only once. Sequences were derived from cultured CD8+ T cells from PBMCs, sampled from culture after CMV antigen stimulation. The source of these receptors is a human donor in good health (CMV status not recorded). Some clones in this sample may be carry-over from other donors' samples. The CDR3 runs from the conserved cysteine through the conserved F or W. A D gene is named only where the DNA matches it firmly. Some rows mark clone size as missing; the rest say once, few, many or name a class of expanded clone.

clone_size	d_call	v_call	j_call	cdr3_length	cdr3_nt	cdr3_aa
-	-	TRBV28	TRBJ1-2	12	TGTGCCAGCAGTCAACAGGGAGATGGCTACACCTTC	CASSQQGDGYTF
-	-	TRBV7-9	TRBJ2-1	13	TGTGCCAGCAGCTTAGGCGCTAGTGGTGAGCAGTTCTTC	CASSLGASGEQFF
many	TRBD2	TRBV7-2	TRBJ2-1	12	TGTGCGGGGGGGGTCCCCTACAATGAGCAGTTCTTC	CAGGVPYNEQFF
-	TRBD1	TRBV25-1	TRBJ1-2	13	TGTGCCAGCAGCCGAGGGGACAGCTATGGCTACACCTTC	CASSRGDSYGYTF
few	-	TRBV7-3	TRBJ2-1	15	TGTGCCAGCAGCTTATTCGGCAGTTCGTCGAATGAGCAGTTCTTC	CASSLFGSSSNEQFF
-	TRBD2	TRBV6-1	TRBJ2-2	17	TGTGCCAGCAGTGGGGGACTAGCGGGGGCTCACACCGGGGAGCTGTTTTTT	CASSGGLAGAHTGELFF
-	TRBD1	TRBV9	TRBJ2-5	9	TGTGCCGGAGGGACAGGCGAAGACTTC	CAGGTGEDF
-	TRBD1	TRBV6-5	TRBJ2-7	14	TGTGCCAGCAGTCCGGGACAGGGGTCGCACGAGCAGTACTTC	CASSPGQGSHEQYF
-	-	TRBV6-5	TRBJ2-1	16	TGTGCCAGCAGTTACTTAACTAGTCGTATAAACAATGAGCAGTTCTTC	CASSYLTSRINNEQFF
-	TRBD2	TRBV6-5	TRBJ2-5	18	TGTGCCAGCAGTTACTCGGTCGGGGGGGGGCCCGCGCGGGAGACCCAGTACTTC	CASSYSVGGGPARETQYF
-	-	TRBV7-8	TRBJ1-4	11	TGTGCCAGCAGCGCTAATGAAAAACTGTTTTTT	CASSANEKLFF
-	TRBD1	TRBV7-9	TRBJ2-7	15	TGTGTCAGCAGCTTGGGACAGGGGGAAGCCTACGAGCAGTACTTC	CVSSLGQGEAYEQYF
-	TRBD1	TRBV7-6	TRBJ2-1	17	TGTGCCAGCAGCTTTCCCGCAACAGGGGTTATGTACAATGAGCAGTTCTTC	CASSFPATGVMYNEQFF
-	TRBD2	TRBV7-7	TRBJ2-3	15	TGTGCTAGCAGCTTAGAAGCGGGGGGGCAAGATACGCAGTATTTT	CASSLEAGGQDTQYF
-	-	TRBV25-1	TRBJ1-1	11	TGTGCCAGCATGTTTGGGCCCAAAGCTTTCTTT	CASMFGPKAFF
few	-	TRBV7-9	TRBJ1-2	13	TGTGCCAGCAGCCGGGGGGGGAGCTATGGCTACACCTTC	CASSRGGSYGYTF
many	-	TRBV20-1	TRBJ1-5	16	TGCAGTGCTAGAGATATAAGTTCGCACGGCGATCAGCCCCAGCATTTT	CSARDISSHGDQPQHF
few	-	TRBV7-9	TRBJ2-1	15	TGTGCCAGCAGCTTTAATCCCGGGACATCGCGCGAGCAGTTCTTC	CASSFNPGTSREQFF
once	TRBD2	TRBV20-1	TRBJ2-5	15	TGCAGTGCTAGAGATCGACGGGGACTAGTTGAGACCCAGTACTTC	CSARDRRGLVETQYF
-	TRBD1	TRBV7-3	TRBJ1-5	19	TGTGCCAGCAGCTTAACCCGGGGGGGGGCAGGGGGTGCCCATCAGCCCCAGCATTTT	CASSLTRGGAGGAHQPQHF
few	-	TRBV19	TRBJ1-1	16	TGTGCCAGTAGTATAGATCCCGGGACGTTGAACACTGAAGCTTTCTTT	CASSIDPGTLNTEAFF
-	TRBD2	TRBV12-3/TRBV12-4	TRBJ2-2	18	TGTGCCAACAGTTTTTGGACTAGCGGGGGCCGTTACACCGGGGAGCTGTTTTTT	CANSFWTSGGRYTGELFF
many	-	TRBV7-8	TRBJ2-3	16	TGTGCCAGCAGCTTAGTTGGGGCTCGTGGCACAGATACGCAGTATTTT	CASSLVGARGTDTQYF
few	-	TRBV11-3	TRBJ2-1	14	TGTGCCAGCAGCGCAGCCGGGACGGCCGGTCTCCAGTTCTTC	CASSAAGTAGLQFF
few	-	TRBV7-6	TRBJ2-5	17	TGTGCCAGCAGCAGAATTGGAAAGCGGATATTGCAAGAGACCCAGTACTTC	CASSRIGKRILQETQYF
-	-	TRBV11-3	TRBJ1-1	14	TGTGCCAGCAGCCAGACGGGGGGTTCGACTGAAGCTTTCTTT	CASSQTGGSTEAFF
-	TRBD2	TRBV11-2	TRBJ2-4	14	TGTGCCAGCGGACTAGCGGGACAACAAAACATTCAGTACTTC	CASGLAGQQNIQYF
few	-	TRBV12-3/TRBV12-4	TRBJ2-5	14	TGTGCCAGCAGTCCCTACAGCTTTCAAGAGACCCAGTACTTC	CASSPYSFQETQYF
-	-	TRBV7-4	TRBJ1-4	14	TGTGCCAGCAGCCCCCGGACAGCCCGTGAAAAACTGTTTTTT	CASSPRTAREKLFF
-	-	TRBV7-9	TRBJ2-3	18	TGTGCCAGCAGCTTTCCGGGTCTGGGAGGTTCTAGCACAGATACGCAGTATTTT	CASSFPGLGGSSTDTQYF
few	-	TRBV7-2	TRBJ1-4	17	TGTGCCAGCAGCTTAAGGGGGGTCAGGGCCTCTAATGAAAAACTGTTTTTT	CASSLRGVRASNEKLFF
-	-	TRBV2	TRBJ2-1	15	TGTGCCAGCAGTGAGGACCCTAGCTCCTACAATGAGCAGTTCTTC	CASSEDPSSYNEQFF
-	-	TRBV2	TRBJ2-1	15	TGTGCCAGCAGTGATGGTGGGGCGACCTACAATGAGCAGTTCTTC	CASSDGGATYNEQFF
-	TRBD2	TRBV2	TRBJ2-7	15	TGTGCCAGCAGTAGACTAGCGGGGGGCCTCGACGAGCAGTACTTC	CASSRLAGGLDEQYF
-	-	TRBV12-3/TRBV12-4	TRBJ2-5	12	TGTGCCAGCACCAAGGTCCAAGAGACCCAGTACTTC	CASTKVQETQYF
-	TRBD2	TRBV7-9	TRBJ2-7	15	TGTGCCAGCAGCTTAACTAGCGGGGGGCTCGACGAGCAGTACTTC	CASSLTSGGLDEQYF
-	-	TRBV24-1	TRBJ1-6	16	TGTGCCACCAGTGAATTACAGCCCTCCTATAATTCACCCCTCCACTTT	CATSELQPSYNSPLHF
-	TRBD2	TRBV6-1	TRBJ2-7	14	TGTGCCAGCAGCCCGGGACTAGCGGCGTCCGAGCAGTACTTC	CASSPGLAASEQYF
-	-	TRBV4-2	TRBJ1-2	16	TGTGCCAGCACCACCCTGACTCCAGGGGATAACTATGGCTACACCTTC	CASTTLTPGDNYGYTF
-	-	TRBV4-2	TRBJ1-2	14	TGTGCCAGCAGAAGGAGAGGGTATAACTATGGCTACACCTTC	CASRRRGYNYGYTF